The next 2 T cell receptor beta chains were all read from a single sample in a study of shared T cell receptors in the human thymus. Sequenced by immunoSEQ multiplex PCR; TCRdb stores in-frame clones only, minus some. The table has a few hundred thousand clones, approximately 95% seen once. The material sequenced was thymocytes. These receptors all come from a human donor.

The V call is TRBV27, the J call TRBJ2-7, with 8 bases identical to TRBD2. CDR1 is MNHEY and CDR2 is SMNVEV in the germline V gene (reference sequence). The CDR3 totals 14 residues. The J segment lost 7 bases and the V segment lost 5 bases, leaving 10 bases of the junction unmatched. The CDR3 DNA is TGTGCCAGCAGTCCCCAGCGGGAGCCGGGGGAGCAGTACTTC. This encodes CASSPQREPGEQYF.

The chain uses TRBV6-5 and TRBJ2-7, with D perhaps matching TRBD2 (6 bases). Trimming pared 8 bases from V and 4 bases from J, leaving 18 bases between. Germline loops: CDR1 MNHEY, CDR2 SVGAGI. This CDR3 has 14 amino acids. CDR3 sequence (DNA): TGTGCCAGCCAGACGGGACTCCCAGGGTACGAGCAGTACTTC. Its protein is CASQTGLPGYEQYF.